This record looks at one TCR beta chain sequence and its context. Its antigen is currently unknown. This sample was taken from a study of cytomegalovirus exposure and HLA in healthy donors. In nominal health when sampled, donors likely had unrecorded immune exposures nonetheless. V was clipped by 0 bases and J by 1 base; unmatched bases: 6. This CDR3 is 17 amino acids long. Germline lookup yields CDR1 LGHNA and CDR2 YNFKEQ. It was with 60 Vbeta and 13 Jbeta primers that the PCR ran. TCRdb's table, derived via immunoSEQ multiplex PCR, lists solely in-frame clones and lacks some. The sample data list around 40,000 clones. Study-wide results and caveats: Later analysis identified about 15,000 TCR beta sequences associated with HLA alleles, using a false discovery rate threshold of 0.05.

This clonotype was sampled from a man in his forties in good health and CMV-seropositive. The source material was PBMCs. The rearrangement joins TRBV4-2 to TRBJ2-3, with 8 nucleotides matching TRBD2. CDR3 sequence reads: CASSQEVLAVRTDTQYF. For the CDR3, the DNA is TGTGCCAGCAGCCAAGAGGTACTAGCGGTTCGCACAGATACGCAGTATTTT.